This TCR beta chain was found in a study of T cell responses to AZD1222 COVID-19 vaccine. Broader study findings: Clonal diversity may have been underestimated in mostly white British donors. Seropositivity was recorded at baseline in only a handful of AZD1222 recipients.

To note about this clone: Its antigen is as yet unknown.

Pooling was applied to second doses at about 4 or about 12 weeks. Clones were read by immunoSEQ multiplex PCR, and TCRdb kept only the in-frame ones, dropping some. The table records around 170,000 clones, about 91% of them present only once. This receptor was taken from an adult who received the AZD1222 COVID-19 vaccine. The source was peripheral blood, collected 28 days after the second AZD1222 dose.

The CDR3 DNA reads TGTGCCAGCAGTGAAGTAGATAATCAGCCCCAGCATTTT. This codes for CASSEVDNQPQHF. The chain is built from TRBV2 and TRBJ1-5; D is ambiguous. This CDR3 comprises 13 residues. From germline, CDR1 is SNHLY and CDR2 FYNNEI. The ends were cut back, 1 base at V and 4 bases at J, with 5 bases in the middle.